This TCR beta chain was sequenced in a study of blood T cell repertoires in COVID-19. Clones were read by immunoSEQ multiplex PCR, and TCRdb kept only the in-frame ones, dropping some. The repertoire holds around 72,000 clones, roughly 89% seen once, with roughly 6.8% in the top ten. The CDR3 totals 14 residues. Germline V lookup: CDR1 SGDLS, CDR2 YYNGEE. V trimming: 0 bases; J trimming: 4 bases; junction bases outside the gene matches: 0. This TCR derives from a woman aged 50 to 65 with acute or convalescent COVID-19. The V call is TRBV9, the J call TRBJ2-2; 7 bases align to TRBD2. The sequenced material came from peripheral blood. The CDR3 coding sequence is TGTGCCAGCAGCGTAGGCGGGGGCACCGGGGAGCTGTTTTTT. It translates to CASSVGGGTGELFF. The full variable domain, completed using reference TRBV9 and TRBJ2-2, is DSGVTQTPKHLITATGQRVTLRCSPRSGDLSVYWYQQSLDQGLQFLIQYYNGEERAKGNILERFSAQQFPDLHSELNLSSLELGDSALYFCASSVGGGTGELFFGEGSRLTVL.